This TCR beta chain was sequenced in a study of T-cell memory formation after mild COVID-19. This clonotype was counted many times. TCRdb fed the 5' RACE reads into MiXCR, producing one record per CDR3 protein. The table records under 300,000 distinct CDR3 sequences, around 10% of them present only once. In germline, CDR1 is MNHEY, CDR2 SVGEGT. The CDR3 has 12 amino acids. Trimming left V 6 bases short and J 4 bases short, with 8 bases between. The clonotype originates from a man aged 18 to 29 who had mild COVID-19 (a few samples of this study predate the infection). Cell type and time point are not known. The genes are TRBV6-2 or TRBV6-3 and TRBJ2-3; D is unclear. The material sequenced was PBMCs or a T cell subset sorted from them (not recorded which). Here the CDR3 DNA reads TGTGCCAGCAGCAAAGAAGCAGATACGCAGTATTTT. Protein sequence: CASSKEADTQYF.